This T cell receptor (beta chain) emerged from a study of T cells in localized non-small cell lung cancer. TCRdb's table, derived via immunoSEQ multiplex PCR, lists solely in-frame clones and lacks some. The sample shows roughly 1,600 clones, around 22% of them seen only once. V was pared by 3 bases and J by 6 bases, with 14 bases between. CDR3 length: 14 residues. Germline loops: CDR1 SGHNT, CDR2 YENEEA. Sample share makes this clone medium-sized (0.01 to 0.1%). This TCR derives from a female donor of 60 years or more with stage II lung adenocarcinoma. Sequencing used normal lung tissue next to the tumor, obtained before any cancer treatment. V and J are TRBV11-3 and TRBJ2-5, with D uncertain. DNA of the CDR3: TGTGCCAGCAGCTTGGGCCAAGGAATGAAGACCCAGTACTTC. Translating it yields CASSLGQGMKTQYF.